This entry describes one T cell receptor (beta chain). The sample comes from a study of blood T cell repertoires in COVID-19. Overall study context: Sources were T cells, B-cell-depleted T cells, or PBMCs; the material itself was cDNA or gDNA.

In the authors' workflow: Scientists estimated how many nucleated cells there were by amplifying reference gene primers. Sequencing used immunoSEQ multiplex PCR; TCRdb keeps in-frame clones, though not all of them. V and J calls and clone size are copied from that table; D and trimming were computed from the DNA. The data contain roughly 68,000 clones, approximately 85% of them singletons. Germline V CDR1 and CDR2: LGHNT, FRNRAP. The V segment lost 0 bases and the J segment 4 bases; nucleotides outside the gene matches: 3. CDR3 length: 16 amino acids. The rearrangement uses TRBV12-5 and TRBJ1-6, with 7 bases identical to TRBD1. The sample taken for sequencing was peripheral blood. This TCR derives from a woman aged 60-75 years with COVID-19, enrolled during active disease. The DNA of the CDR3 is TGTGCTAGTGGTTTGGTTGTGGGACAGTATAATTCACCCCTCCACTTT. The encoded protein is CASGLVVGQYNSPLHF. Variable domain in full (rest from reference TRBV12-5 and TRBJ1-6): DARVTQTPRHKVTEMGQEVTMRCQPILGHNTVFWYRQTMMQGLELLAYFRNRAPLDDSGMPKDRFSAEMPDATLATLKIQPSEPRDSAVYFCASGLVVGQYNSPLHFGNGTRLTVT.